This entry features one T cell receptor beta chain sequence. Its antigen is currently unknown. This record belongs to a study of T cells after yellow fever vaccination. Study-wide results and caveats: Secondary responses were weaker yet peaked faster, day 5 versus 15. Most primary-vaccination clones recurred post-booster (roughly 96% CD4, around 88% CD8).

In making TCR cDNA, 5'RACE template switching added a universal primer site and UMIs to it. MiXCR was run by TCRdb on the 5' RACE reads, yielding one entry per CDR3 protein. The data contain about 150,000 distinct CDR3 sequences, roughly 6.7% of them seen just once; the ten biggest clones take up 0.55% to 0.7%. Between the trimmed V and J ends, which lost 4 bases and 2 bases, there was a span of 14 bases. The CDR3 is 15 amino acids. CDR1 and CDR2 (germline): SGHRS, YFSETQ. Sequencing used CD4+ T cells sorted from PBMCs, obtained 10 days after the yellow fever booster vaccination. This sequence was found in a man aged 25 to 40 who received the YFV17D yellow fever vaccine. The chain is built from TRBV5-1 and TRBJ2-3; D might be TRBD1 (6 bases). CDR3 sequence: CASSKGQRSTDTQYF. DNA of the CDR3: TGCGCCAGCAGCAAAGGACAGCGATCCACAGATACGCAGTATTTT.